Listed here are 12 T cell receptor beta chains from one sample, sequenced in a study of T cell responses to AZD1222 COVID-19 vaccine. The repertoire was sequenced with immunoSEQ multiplex PCR; TCRdb's copy has only in-frame clones and lacks some. The sample carries 100,000 to 150,000 clones, more than 70% recorded once. The sample here was peripheral blood, taken on day 0 of AZD1222 vaccination. Source of these receptors: an adult in good health.

V usage is TRBV6-5 and J usage is TRBJ2-3; 14 positions agree with TRBD2. J was trimmed by 6 bases and V by 6 bases; bases with no gene match: 5. This CDR3 spans 15 amino acids. Germline V lookup: CDR1 MNHEY, CDR2 SVGAGI. The CDR3: CASSRLAGGPDTQYF. In DNA form, the CDR3 reads TGTGCCAGCAGCCGACTAGCGGGAGGGCCGGATACGCAGTATTTT.

The V gene is TRBV7-3, the J gene TRBJ1-1, with 7 bases lining up with TRBD1. The CDR3 covers 16 residues. V trimming: 1 base; J trimming: 1 base; junction bases outside the gene matches: 6. Germline CDR1 is SGHTA and CDR2 is FQGTGA. The CDR3 coding sequence is TGTGCCAGCAGCTTAAGCTCGACAGGGAGGAACACTGAAGCTTTCTTT. It codes for CASSLSSTGRNTEAFF.

The chain links TRBV20-1 to TRBJ2-3; D is uncertain. Deletions cut 0 bases from V and 7 bases from J, with 5 bases between. Germline CDR1 DFQATT, CDR2 SNEGSKA (reference sequence). The CDR3 is made up of 11 amino acids. Here the CDR3 DNA reads TGCAGTGCTAGAGATGGGCATACGCAGTATTTT. It is translated as CSARDGHTQYF.

A word on this clone: At one end, the junction sequence differs from germline, possibly due to a read error. This sequence joins TRBV7-2 and TRBJ1-3; D perhaps matches TRBD1 (6 bases). This CDR3 comprises 14 residues. Germline V lookup: CDR1 SGHTA, CDR2 FQGNSA. CDR3 nucleotide sequence: TGTGCCAGCAGCTTACAGGGGACTGGAAACACCACATATTTT. It codes for CASSLQGTGNTTYF.

This rearrangement joins TRBV5-5 to TRBJ1-3; D might be TRBD1 (5 bases). V lost 4 bases and J 0 bases, leaving 11 bases between the germline ends. The CDR3 is 15 amino acids. Germline assignment: CDR1 SGHKS and CDR2 YYEKEE (reference sequence). The CDR3 loop reads CASSADRSSGNTIYF. The CDR3 DNA reads TGTGCCAGCAGCGCCGACAGAAGCTCTGGAAACACCATATATTTT.

Here the CDR3 reads CASMGISGRAYNEQFF. The CDR3 nucleotides read TGCGCCAGCATGGGAATAAGCGGGAGGGCCTACAATGAGCAGTTCTTC. The rearrangement joins TRBV5-1 to TRBJ2-1, with 10 bases aligning to TRBD2. The CDR3 is made up of 16 amino acids. Unmatched junction bases numbered 8, after V lost 6 bases and J lost 2 bases. Looked up from germline, CDR1 is SGHRS and CDR2 is YFSETQ.

The chain couples TRBV29-1 to TRBJ2-5, with D maybe TRBD2 (6 bases). The V gene lost 2 bases and the J gene lost 7 bases, with 8 bases spanning the gap. Per germline, CDR1 SQVTM and CDR2 ANQGSEA. The CDR3 loop spans 11 amino acids. The CDR3 spells CSVESGGTQYF. The DNA for the CDR3 is TGCAGCGTTGAATCCGGGGGGACCCAGTACTTC.

This rearrangement joins TRBV7-9 to TRBJ2-1; TRBD2 agrees at 7 bases. The CDR3 totals 14 residues. Germline CDR1 SEHNR, CDR2 FQNEAQ (reference sequence). V lost 2 bases to trimming and J lost 7 bases; unmatched junction nucleotides: 5. This CDR3 is CASSLSGNLNEQFF. The DNA for the CDR3 is TGTGCCAGCAGCTTAAGCGGGAATCTGAATGAGCAGTTCTTC. The complete variable domain, with remaining parts taken from reference TRBV7-9 and TRBJ2-1, reads DTGVSQNPRHKITKRGQNVTFRCDPISEHNRLYWYRQTLGQGPEFLTYFQNEAQLEKSRLLSDRFSAERPKGSFSTLEIQRTEQGDSAMYLCASSLSGNLNEQFFGPGTRLTVL.

The V and J genes are TRBV12-5 and TRBJ2-5, with D hard to call. The CDR3 loop spans 11 amino acids. V lost 8 bases and J 5 bases, leaving 9 bases between the germline ends. Germline V gene sequence: CDR1 LGHNT, CDR2 FRNRAP. CDR3: CASYPGETQYF. The CDR3 DNA follows: TGTGCTAGTTATCCTGGGGAGACCCAGTACTTC.

The chain recombines TRBV25-1 with TRBJ2-1, with D unresolved. This CDR3 has 12 amino acids. V gave up 5 bases and J gave up 4 bases, with 6 bases separating them. CDR1 is MGHDK, CDR2 SYGVNS, per germline. The CDR3 bases are TGTGCCAGCAGTTTTAGATACAATGAGCAGTTCTTC. Its translation is CASSFRYNEQFF.

CDR3 loop: CASSAGTSGRTPYEQYF. The CDR3 nucleotides read TGTGCCAGTAGTGCCGGGACTAGCGGGAGGACTCCATACGAGCAGTACTTC. This chain connects TRBV19 to TRBJ2-7; TRBD2 matches at 15 bases. CDR1 LNHDA and CDR2 SQIVND come from the germline V gene (reference sequence). V lost 5 bases to trimming and J lost 4 bases; unmatched junction nucleotides: 9. The CDR3 is 17 amino acids. Supplemented by reference TRBV19 and TRBJ2-7, the full variable domain reads DGGITQSPKYLFRKEGQNVTLSCEQNLNHDAMYWYRQDPGQGLRLIYYSQIVNDFQKGDIAEGYSVSREKKESFPLTVTSAQKNPTAFYLCASSAGTSGRTPYEQYFGPGTRLTVT.

The chain uses TRBV7-9 and TRBJ2-3; D is uncertain. The CDR3 contains 13 residues. Trimming pared 7 bases from V and 1 base from J, leaving 9 bases between. The germline V gene has CDR1 SEHNR and CDR2 FQNEAQ (reference sequence). CDR3 DNA: TGTGCCAGCATCAAATGGGGCACAGATACGCAGTATTTT. Protein product: CASIKWGTDTQYF. The whole variable domain, remainder taken from reference TRBV7-9 and TRBJ2-3, is DTGVSQNPRHKITKRGQNVTFRCDPISEHNRLYWYRQTLGQGPEFLTYFQNEAQLEKSRLLSDRFSAERPKGSFSTLEIQRTEQGDSAMYLCASIKWGTDTQYFGPGTRLTVL.